This T cell receptor beta chain was captured in a study of T cell responses to AZD1222 COVID-19 vaccine. Study-wide context: Combined were second doses at about 4 or about 12 weeks.

TCRdb's copy holds only in-frame clones and misses some; the assay was immunoSEQ multiplex PCR. Of 150,000 to 200,000 clones in the sample, more than 85% are singletons; the top ten hold approximately 2.3%. Study results and caveats: Females outnumbered males among donors, who were mostly white British; clonal diversity was possibly underestimated. Reportedly, nearly half the spike-specific TCRs target unmutated variant regions.

Comment on this clone: Its specificity is not known.

The CDR3 spans 14 residues. Germline V gene data show CDR1 as KGHDR and CDR2 as SFDVKD. V was clipped by 3 bases and J by 4 bases, with 9 bases between them. The V and J genes are TRBV24-1 and TRBJ1-5, with a weak D call TRBD1 (5 bases). The source was peripheral blood, collected on day 0 of AZD1222 vaccination. The sequence derives from an adult in good health. This CDR3 is CATSDPRGNQPQHF. Here the CDR3 DNA reads TGTGCCACCAGTGATCCCCGGGGGAATCAGCCCCAGCATTTT.